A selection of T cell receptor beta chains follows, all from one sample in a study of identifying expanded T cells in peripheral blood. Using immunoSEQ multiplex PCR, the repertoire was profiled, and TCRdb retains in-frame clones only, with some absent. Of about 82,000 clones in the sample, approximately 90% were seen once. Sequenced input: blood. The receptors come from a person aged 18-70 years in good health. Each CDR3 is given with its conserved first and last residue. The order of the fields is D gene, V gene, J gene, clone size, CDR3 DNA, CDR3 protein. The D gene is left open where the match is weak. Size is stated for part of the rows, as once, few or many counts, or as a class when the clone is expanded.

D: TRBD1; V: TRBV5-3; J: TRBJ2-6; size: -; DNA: TGTGCCAGAAGCTGGGACAAGGGGGCCGATGTCTCTGGGGCCAACGTCCTGACTTTC; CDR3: CARSWDKGADVSGANVLTF
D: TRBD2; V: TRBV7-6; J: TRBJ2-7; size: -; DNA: TGTGCCAGCAGCCGGACTAGCGGAAACACGTACGAGCAGTACTTC; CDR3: CASSRTSGNTYEQYF
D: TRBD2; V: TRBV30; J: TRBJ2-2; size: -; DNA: TGTGCCTGGAGTGTATTGAGCGGGGGTACCGGGGAGCTGTTTTTT; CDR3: CAWSVLSGGTGELFF
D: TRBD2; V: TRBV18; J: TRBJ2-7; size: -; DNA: TGTGCCAGCTCACCACCCCAGCGGGAGGGCTACGAGCAGTACTTC; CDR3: CASSPPQREGYEQYF
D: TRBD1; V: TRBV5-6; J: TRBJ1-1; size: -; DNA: TGTGCCAGCAGCGACGGGGGGACAGGGAACACTGAAGCTTTCTTT; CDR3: CASSDGGTGNTEAFF
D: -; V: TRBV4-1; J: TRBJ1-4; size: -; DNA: TGCGCCAGCAGCCCTCGCCAACCTAATGAAAAACTGTTTTTT; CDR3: CASSPRQPNEKLFF
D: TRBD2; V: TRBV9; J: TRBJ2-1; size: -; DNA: TGTGCCAGCAGCGCCTTGGGGCGGGGGAGCTCCTACAATGAGCAGTTCTTC; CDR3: CASSALGRGSSYNEQFF
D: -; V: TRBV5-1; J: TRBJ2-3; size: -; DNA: TGCGCCAGCAGCTTGGCGGCGGGTAACACAGATACGCAGTATTTT; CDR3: CASSLAAGNTDTQYF
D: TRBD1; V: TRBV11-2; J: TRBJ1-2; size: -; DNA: TGTGCCAGCAGCCCGGACAGGGGGCATGGCTACACCTTC; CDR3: CASSPDRGHGYTF
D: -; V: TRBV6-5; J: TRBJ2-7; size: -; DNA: TGTGCCAGTCAAAAGGGACACATAGTCTCCTACGAGCAGTACTTC; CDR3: CASQKGHIVSYEQYF
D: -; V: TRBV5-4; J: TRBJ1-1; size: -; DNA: TGTGCCAGCAGCTTGAGACAGGCTCTGAACACTGAAGCTTTCTTT; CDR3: CASSLRQALNTEAFF
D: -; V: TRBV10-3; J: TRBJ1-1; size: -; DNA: TGTGCCATCACCGGGACCGAGAACACTGAAGCTTTCTTT; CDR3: CAITGTENTEAFF
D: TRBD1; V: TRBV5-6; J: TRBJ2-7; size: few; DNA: TGTGCCAGCAGAAGACAGGGAGTTTACTACGAGCAGTACTTC; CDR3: CASRRQGVYYEQYF
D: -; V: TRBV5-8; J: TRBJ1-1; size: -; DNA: TGTGCCAGCAGCTTGGAGCAGGTGCGGTTCTATCACACTGAAGCTTTCTTT; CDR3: CASSLEQVRFYHTEAFF
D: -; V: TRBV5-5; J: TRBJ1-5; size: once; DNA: TGTGCCAGCAGCCCACAGGGTAGCGGTCAGCCCCAGCATTTT; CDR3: CASSPQGSGQPQHF
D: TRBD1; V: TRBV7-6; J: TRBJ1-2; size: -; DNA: TGTGCCAGCAGCGCGGGGACAGGGGGCGGCTACACCTTC; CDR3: CASSAGTGGGYTF
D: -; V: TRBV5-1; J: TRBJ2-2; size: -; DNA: TGCGCCAGCAGCACTGGACAGAACACCGGGGAGCTGTTTTTT; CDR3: CASSTGQNTGELFF
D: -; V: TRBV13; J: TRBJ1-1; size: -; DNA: TGTGCCAGCAGCTTGGGGACACCGGGTGAAGCTTTCTTT; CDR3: CASSLGTPGEAFF
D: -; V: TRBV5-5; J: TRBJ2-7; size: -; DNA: TGTGCCAGCAGCTCGATCGGTCTCGGGGATTACGAGCAGTACTTC; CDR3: CASSSIGLGDYEQYF
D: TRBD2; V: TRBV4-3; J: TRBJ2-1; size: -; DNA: TGCGCCAGCAGCCAAGATTTGGGCGGGAGGGGAAATGAGCAGTTCTTC; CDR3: CASSQDLGGRGNEQFF
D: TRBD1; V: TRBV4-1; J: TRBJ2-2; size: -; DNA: TGCGCCAGCAGCCTCCGATTAGGGACAGACAACACCGGGGAGCTGTTTTTT; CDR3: CASSLRLGTDNTGELFF
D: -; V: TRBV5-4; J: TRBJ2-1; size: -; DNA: TGTGCCAGCAGCCTACAGATCAGCTCCTACAATGAGCAGTTCTTC; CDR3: CASSLQISSYNEQFF
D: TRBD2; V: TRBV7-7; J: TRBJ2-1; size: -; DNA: TGTGCCAGCAGTCTACGGCCGGGGGGGAACAATGAGCAGTTCTTC; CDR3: CASSLRPGGNNEQFF
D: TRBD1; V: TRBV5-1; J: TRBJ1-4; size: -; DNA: TGCGCCAGCAGCTTCGAGGGGGCAAGTGAAAAACTGTTTTTT; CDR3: CASSFEGASEKLFF
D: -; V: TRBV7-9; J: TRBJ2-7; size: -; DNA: TGTGCCAGCAGCCCTAGCAGCGACGAGCAGTACTTC; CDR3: CASSPSSDEQYF
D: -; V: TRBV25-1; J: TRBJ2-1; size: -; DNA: TGTGCCAGCACCCAAAGGGGAAATGAGCAGTTCTTC; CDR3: CASTQRGNEQFF
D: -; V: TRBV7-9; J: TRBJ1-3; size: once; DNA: TGTGCCAGCAGCCTGACTCGCGTTTCTGGAAACACCATATATTTT; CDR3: CASSLTRVSGNTIYF
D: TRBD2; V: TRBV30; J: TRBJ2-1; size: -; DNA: TGTGCCTGGAGTGTACGAGGCGGGGGGACCTACAATGAGCAGTTCTTC; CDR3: CAWSVRGGGTYNEQFF
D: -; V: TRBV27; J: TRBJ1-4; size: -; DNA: TGTGCCAGCAGTTTTAGCTACCAAAATGAAAAACTGTTTTTT; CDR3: CASSFSYQNEKLFF
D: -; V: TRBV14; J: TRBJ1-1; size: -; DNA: TGTGCCAGCAGCCAAGATCCGTCTTACACTGAAGCTTTCTTT; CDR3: CASSQDPSYTEAFF
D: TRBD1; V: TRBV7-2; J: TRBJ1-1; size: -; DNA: TGTGCCAGCAGCACCGGGGACAGAATTGAAGCTTTCTTT; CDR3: CASSTGDRIEAFF
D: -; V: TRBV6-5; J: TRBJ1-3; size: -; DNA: TGTGCCAGCAGGCAACAGGGAATCTCTGGAAACACCATATATTTT; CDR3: CASRQQGISGNTIYF
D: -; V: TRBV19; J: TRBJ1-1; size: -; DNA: TGTGCCAGTAGTATAGCAGCGAACACTGAAGCTTTCTTT; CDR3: CASSIAANTEAFF
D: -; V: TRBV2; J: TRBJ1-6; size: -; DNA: TGTGCCAGCAGTGAGGGTTTTATGTCTGGTTCACCCCTCCACTTT; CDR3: CASSEGFMSGSPLHF
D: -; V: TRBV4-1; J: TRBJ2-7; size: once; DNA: TGCGCCAGCAGCCAAGTCTTTGGGGAGAACCATCGCTTC; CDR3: CASSQVFGENHRF
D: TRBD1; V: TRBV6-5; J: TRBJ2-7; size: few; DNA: TGTGCCAGCAGTAAGGACAGGGGTATACACGAGCAGTACTTC; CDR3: CASSKDRGIHEQYF
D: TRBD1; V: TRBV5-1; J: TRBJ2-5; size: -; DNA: TGCGCCAGCAGTTATCAGGGGGCGGCGGGGGAGACCCAGTACTTC; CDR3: CASSYQGAAGETQYF
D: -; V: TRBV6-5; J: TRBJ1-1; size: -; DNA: TGTGCCAGCCGAACAGGCCTGAACACTGAAGCTTTCTTT; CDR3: CASRTGLNTEAFF
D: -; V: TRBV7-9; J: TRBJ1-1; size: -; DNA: TGTGCCAGCAGTTCCGACTTGGGCACTGAAGCTTTCTTT; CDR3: CASSSDLGTEAFF